Listed below are T cell receptor beta chains from one sample, sequenced in a study of post-analysis software for immune sequencing data. TCRdb re-derived calls from the PCR reads in MiXCR, one entry per CDR3 protein. The table includes about 200,000 distinct CDR3 sequences, 29% detected once. The specimen sequenced was blood. The receptors here all came from a girl under 18 with multiple sclerosis. The CDR3 runs from the conserved cysteine through the conserved F or W. Each record gives: V gene, clone size, J gene, D gene, CDR3 DNA, CDR3 protein. D genes are given only for firm matches. A row's size may be missing; if present it is once, few, many or a size class.

V: TRBV28; size: many; J: TRBJ1-2; D: TRBD1; DNA: TGTGCCAGCAGTTTTGTAGGGGGCGCTGGCTATGGCTACACCTTC; CDR3: CASSFVGGAGYGYTF
V: TRBV5-1; size: NA; J: TRBJ1-1; D: NA; DNA: TGCGCCAGCAGCTTGTCACAGGGATCTAAGGTTGAAGCTTTCTTT; CDR3: CASSLSQGSKVEAFF
V: TRBV4-1; size: many; J: TRBJ2-7; D: NA; DNA: TGCGCCAGCAGCCACGGACAGTCCCTGGGCTACGAGCAGTACTTC; CDR3: CASSHGQSLGYEQYF
V: TRBV14; size: NA; J: TRBJ2-1; D: NA; DNA: TGTGCCAGCAGCCAATTAGACAGGAGGCCAATAAACAATGAGCAGTTCTTC; CDR3: CASSQLDRRPINNEQFF
V: TRBV2; size: few; J: TRBJ1-2; D: NA; DNA: TGTGCCAGCAAGATTGGGACGGGCGAAGCGGGCTACACCTTC; CDR3: CASKIGTGEAGYTF
V: TRBV5-1; size: NA; J: TRBJ2-1; D: NA; DNA: TGCGCCAGCAGCTTGGAGCTAACGAGGGAGCAGTTCTTC; CDR3: CASSLELTREQFF
V: TRBV4-1; size: NA; J: TRBJ2-7; D: TRBD1; DNA: TGCGCCAGCTCCATACTGACAGGGAGACGGTACGAGCAGTACTTC; CDR3: CASSILTGRRYEQYF
V: TRBV7-9; size: many; J: TRBJ1-4; D: NA; DNA: TGTGCCAGCAGCTTTGCACAGGGCAGTGAAAAACTGTTTTTT; CDR3: CASSFAQGSEKLFF
V: TRBV6-6; size: once; J: TRBJ2-1; D: TRBD2; DNA: TGTGCCAGCCACGGGGGGGTCCCCAATGGGCAGTTCTTC; CDR3: CASHGGVPNGQFF
V: TRBV30; size: NA; J: TRBJ1-1; D: TRBD1; DNA: TGTGCCTGGGACACACTCGGGACAGGGAACACTGAAGCTTTCTTT; CDR3: CAWDTLGTGNTEAFF
V: TRBV9; size: few; J: TRBJ2-3; D: TRBD2; DNA: TGTGCCAGCAGCGTAGGGGGGGGGTCCACAGATACGCAGTATTTT; CDR3: CASSVGGGSTDTQYF
V: TRBV10-3; size: few; J: TRBJ1-1; D: TRBD1; DNA: TGTGCCATCAGTGAGGACAGGGACGCGGCGACTGAAGCTTTCTTT; CDR3: CAISEDRDAATEAFF
V: TRBV7-9; size: many; J: TRBJ2-7; D: TRBD2; DNA: TGTGCCAGCAGCCCAAGCCGTGTGACTAGCGTCAGCGAGCAGTACTTC; CDR3: CASSPSRVTSVSEQYF
V: TRBV7-9; size: few; J: TRBJ2-7; D: NA; DNA: TGTGCCAGCACCCAGACGTCGGGGGCCTACGAGCAGTACTTC; CDR3: CASTQTSGAYEQYF
V: TRBV5-1; size: few; J: TRBJ1-1; D: NA; DNA: TGCGCCAGCAGCTTACATGGGGAAGGTGGAGCTTTCTTT; CDR3: CASSLHGEGGAFF
V: TRBV7-6; size: many; J: TRBJ2-3; D: TRBD1; DNA: TGTGCCAGCAGCCCACTCGGGACAGGGAGTGCAGATACGCAGTATTTT; CDR3: CASSPLGTGSADTQYF
V: TRBV7-8; size: many; J: TRBJ1-2; D: NA; DNA: TGTGCCAGCAGCTCGCAGGGGTATGGCTACACCTTC; CDR3: CASSSQGYGYTF
V: TRBV2; size: NA; J: TRBJ1-2; D: NA; DNA: TGTGCCAGCAGGGGGGTCAACTATGGCTACACCTTC; CDR3: CASRGVNYGYTF
V: TRBV20-1; size: many; J: TRBJ2-1; D: NA; DNA: TGCAGTGCTCCCCTGGGCTCCTACAATGAGCAGTTCTTC; CDR3: CSAPLGSYNEQFF
V: TRBV6-5; size: NA; J: TRBJ1-3; D: NA; DNA: TGTGCCAGCAGTCTGATGAGCTCTGGAAACACCATATATTTT; CDR3: CASSLMSSGNTIYF
V: TRBV6-5; size: once; J: TRBJ2-5; D: NA; DNA: TGTGCCAGCAGCCACGGGTGGGGGCGCGGCCAGTACTTC; CDR3: CASSHGWGRGQYF
V: TRBV15; size: few; J: TRBJ1-2; D: TRBD1; DNA: TGTGCCGCCAGTAGAGATTCGACAGGGGCCGACGGGTACACCTTC; CDR3: CAASRDSTGADGYTF
V: TRBV7-7; size: many; J: TRBJ2-1; D: TRBD1; DNA: TGTGCTAGCAGCCCCGGGACAGGAGACAATGAGCAGTTCTTC; CDR3: CASSPGTGDNEQFF